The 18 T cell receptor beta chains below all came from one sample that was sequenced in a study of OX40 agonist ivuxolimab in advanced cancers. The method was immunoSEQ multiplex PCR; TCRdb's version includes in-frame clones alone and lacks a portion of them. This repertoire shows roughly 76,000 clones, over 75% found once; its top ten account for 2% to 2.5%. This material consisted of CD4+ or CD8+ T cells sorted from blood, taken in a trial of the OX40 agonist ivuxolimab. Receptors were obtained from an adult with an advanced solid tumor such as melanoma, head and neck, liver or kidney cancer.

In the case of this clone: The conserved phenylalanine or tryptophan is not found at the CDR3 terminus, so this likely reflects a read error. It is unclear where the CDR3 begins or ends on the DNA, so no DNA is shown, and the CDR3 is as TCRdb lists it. The CDR3 sequence is CARVTGGS. The genes are TRBV27 and TRBJ2-6; the listed D gene, TRBD1, was not tested against the DNA. Germline-derived CDR1 and CDR2 are MNHEY and SMNVEV (reference sequence). Termini included, the CDR3 measures 8 amino acids.

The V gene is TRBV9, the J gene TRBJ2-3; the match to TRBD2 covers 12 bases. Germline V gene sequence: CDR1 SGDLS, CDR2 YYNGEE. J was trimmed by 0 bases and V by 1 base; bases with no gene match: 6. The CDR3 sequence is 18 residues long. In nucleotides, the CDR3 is TGTGCCAGCAGCGTAAGTGGACTAGCGGGATCTAGCACAGATACGCAGTATTTT. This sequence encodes CASSVSGLAGSSTDTQYF.

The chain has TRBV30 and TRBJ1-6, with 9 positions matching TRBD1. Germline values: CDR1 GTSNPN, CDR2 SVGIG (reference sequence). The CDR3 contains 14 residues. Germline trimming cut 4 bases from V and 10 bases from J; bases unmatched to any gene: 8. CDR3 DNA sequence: TGTGCCTGGATCCCGGGACAGGGAAGGTCACCCCTCCACTTT. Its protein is CAWIPGQGRSPLHF.

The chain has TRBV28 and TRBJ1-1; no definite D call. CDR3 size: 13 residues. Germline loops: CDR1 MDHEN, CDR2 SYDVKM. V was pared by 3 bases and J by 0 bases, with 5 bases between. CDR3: CASSLTLNTEAFF. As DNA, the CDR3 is TGTGCCAGCAGTTTGACCCTGAACACTGAAGCTTTCTTT.

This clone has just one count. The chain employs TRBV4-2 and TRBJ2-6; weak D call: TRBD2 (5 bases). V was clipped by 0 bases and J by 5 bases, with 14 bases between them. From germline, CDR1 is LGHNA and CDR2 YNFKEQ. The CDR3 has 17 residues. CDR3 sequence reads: CASSQEPQDWRANVLTF. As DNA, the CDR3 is TGTGCCAGCAGCCAAGAGCCGCAGGACTGGAGGGCCAACGTCCTGACTTTC.

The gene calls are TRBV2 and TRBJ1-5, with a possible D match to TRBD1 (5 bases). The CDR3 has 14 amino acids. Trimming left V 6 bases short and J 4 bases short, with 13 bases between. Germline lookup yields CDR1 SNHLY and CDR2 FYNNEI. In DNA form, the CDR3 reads TGTGCCAGCAGGCCGGGACTTGAGAATCAGCCCCAGCATTTT. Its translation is CASRPGLENQPQHF.

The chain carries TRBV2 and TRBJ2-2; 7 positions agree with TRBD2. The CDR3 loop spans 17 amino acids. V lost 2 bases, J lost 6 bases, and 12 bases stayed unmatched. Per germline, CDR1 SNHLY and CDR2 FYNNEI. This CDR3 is CASSESGAQRGSGELFF. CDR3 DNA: TGTGCCAGCAGTGAAAGCGGGGCACAGCGGGGATCCGGGGAGCTGTTTTTT.

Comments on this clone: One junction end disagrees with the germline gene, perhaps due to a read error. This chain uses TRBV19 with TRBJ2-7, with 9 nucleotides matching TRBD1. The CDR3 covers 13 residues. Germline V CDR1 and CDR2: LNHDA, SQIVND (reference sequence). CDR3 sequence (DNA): TGTGCCAGTACCGGGACAGGGTCCTATGAGCAGTACTTC. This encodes CASTGTGSYEQYF.

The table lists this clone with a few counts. CDR3 in amino acids: CASSSTGASGQYF. The DNA of the CDR3 is TGTGCCAGCAGCTCGACAGGCGCCTCGGGGCAGTACTTC. This sequence joins TRBV7-9 and TRBJ2-7, with D possibly matching TRBD1 (6 bases). The CDR3 extends over 13 amino acids. V was cut by 4 bases and J by 9 bases, with 16 bases left in between. Per germline, CDR1 SEHNR and CDR2 FQNEAQ (reference sequence). The full variable domain, its missing parts supplied by reference TRBV7-9 and TRBJ2-7, is DTGVSQNPRHKITKRGQNVTFRCDPISEHNRLYWYRQTLGQGPEFLTYFQNEAQLEKSRLLSDRFSAERPKGSFSTLEIQRTEQGDSAMYLCASSSTGASGQYFGPGTRLTVT.

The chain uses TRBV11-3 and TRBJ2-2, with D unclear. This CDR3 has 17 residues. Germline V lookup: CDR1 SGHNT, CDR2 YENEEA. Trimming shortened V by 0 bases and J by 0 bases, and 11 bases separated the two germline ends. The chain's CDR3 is CASSLDLAAANTGELFF. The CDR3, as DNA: TGTGCCAGCAGCTTAGATCTGGCGGCGGCGAACACCGGGGAGCTGTTTTTT.

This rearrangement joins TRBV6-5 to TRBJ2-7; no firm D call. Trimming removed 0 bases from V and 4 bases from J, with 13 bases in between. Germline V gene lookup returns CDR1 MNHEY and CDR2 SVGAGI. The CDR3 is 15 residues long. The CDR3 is CASSYSRQTTYEQYF. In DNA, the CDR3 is TGTGCCAGCAGTTACTCTCGGCAGACGACATACGAGCAGTACTTC.

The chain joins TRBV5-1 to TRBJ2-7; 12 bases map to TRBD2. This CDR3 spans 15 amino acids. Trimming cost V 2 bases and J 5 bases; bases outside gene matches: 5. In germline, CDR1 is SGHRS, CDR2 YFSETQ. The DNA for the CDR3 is TGCGCCAGCAGCTTCCTGACTAGCGGGAGTGACGAGCAGTACTTC. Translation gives CASSFLTSGSDEQYF.

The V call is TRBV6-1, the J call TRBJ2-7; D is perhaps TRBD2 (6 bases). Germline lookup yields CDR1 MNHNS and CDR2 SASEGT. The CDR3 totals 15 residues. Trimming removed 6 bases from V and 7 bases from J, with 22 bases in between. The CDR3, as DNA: TGTGCCAGCAGCGAGTTTGGGGGACCGGCGGGGGAGCAGTACTTC. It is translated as CASSEFGGPAGEQYF.

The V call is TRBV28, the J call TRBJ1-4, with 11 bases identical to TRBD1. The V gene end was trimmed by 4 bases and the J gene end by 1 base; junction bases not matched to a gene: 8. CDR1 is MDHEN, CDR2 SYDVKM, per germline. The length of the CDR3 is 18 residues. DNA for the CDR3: TGTGCCAGCAGTTCTCCCGGGACAGGGGGTGGAACTAATGAAAAACTGTTTTTT. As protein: CASSSPGTGGGTNEKLFF.

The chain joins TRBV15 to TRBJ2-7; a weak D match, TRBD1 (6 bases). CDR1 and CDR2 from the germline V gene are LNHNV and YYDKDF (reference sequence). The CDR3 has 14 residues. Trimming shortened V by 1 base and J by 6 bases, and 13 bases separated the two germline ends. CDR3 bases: TGTGCCACCAGCAGAGCGGGCAGGGGTGGCGAGCAGTACTTC. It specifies CATSRAGRGGEQYF.

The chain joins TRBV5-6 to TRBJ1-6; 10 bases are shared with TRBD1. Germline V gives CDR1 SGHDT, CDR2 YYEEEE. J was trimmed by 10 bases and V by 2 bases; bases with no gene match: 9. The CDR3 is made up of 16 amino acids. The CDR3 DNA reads TGTGCCAGCAGCTTTGGGGGACAGGGGTCGCACTCACCCCTCCACTTT. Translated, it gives CASSFGGQGSHSPLHF.

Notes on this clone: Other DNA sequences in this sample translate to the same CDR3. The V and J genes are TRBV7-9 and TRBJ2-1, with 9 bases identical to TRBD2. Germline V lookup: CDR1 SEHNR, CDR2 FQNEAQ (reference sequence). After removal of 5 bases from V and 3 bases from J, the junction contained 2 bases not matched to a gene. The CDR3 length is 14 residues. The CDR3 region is CASSLSGSYNEQFF. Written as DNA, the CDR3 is TGTGCCAGCAGCCTTAGCGGGAGCTACAATGAGCAGTTCTTC.

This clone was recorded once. In DNA form, the CDR3 reads TGTGCCAGCAGGGGGGGCTCAACCTACGAGCAGTACTTC. Translation gives CASRGGSTYEQYF. The chain combines TRBV7-2 with TRBJ2-7, with D possibly being TRBD1 or TRBD2 (6 bases each). CDR1 SGHTA and CDR2 FQGNSA come from the germline V gene. This CDR3 is 13 amino acids long. V was trimmed by 6 bases and J by 2 bases, leaving 11 bases between them.